The clone carrying this T cell receptor beta chain was recorded at least ten times. Antigen unknown. The CDR3 runs 14 residues. Trimming took off 6 bases at V and 3 bases at J, with 15 bases between the two ends. Germline V CDR1 and CDR2: MNHEY, SVGEGT. This record belongs to a study of T cell repertoires in cytomegalovirus infection. Study-level results: CMV-specific TCR beta clonotypes restricted by HLA-C dominated the ex vivo response.

One entry per CDR3 protein results from TCRdb running MiXCR on the reads. The sample yields 450,000 to 650,000 distinct CDR3 sequences, about a quarter seen once. The source is a human donor in good health (CMV status not recorded). Some clones in this sample may be carry-over from other donors' samples. The chain links TRBV6-2 or TRBV6-3 to TRBJ2-7, with D possibly being TRBD1 (6 bases). Sequencing was carried out using PBMCs. The CDR3 region is CASSPRQDRYEQYF. CDR3 in DNA: TGTGCCAGCAGCCCAAGACAGGATCGCTACGAGCAGTACTTC.